This passage covers 10 T cell receptor beta chains from one sample sequenced in a study of blood T cell repertoires in COVID-19. TCRdb keeps only in-frame clones here, not all; method: immunoSEQ multiplex PCR. This sample has about 290,000 clones, with around 81% found just once. The sample comprised peripheral blood. Source of these receptors: a woman aged 50 to 60 with active or convalescent COVID-19.

This clone was recorded only once. The rearrangement joins TRBV18 to TRBJ1-2, with 7 bases that match TRBD1. The trim removed 4 bases at V and 2 bases at J, leaving 10 bases unmatched. Germline lookup yields CDR1 KGHSH and CDR2 LQKENI. This CDR3 region has 16 residues. CDR3 in DNA: TGTGCCAGCTCACTCATGACGACAGGGAGGAACTATGGCTACACCTTC. Its translation is CASSLMTTGRNYGYTF.

CDR3 sequence reads: CASSLPRGGELFF. The CDR3 nucleotides are TGTGCCAGCAGCTTACCCCGGGGCGGGGAGCTGTTTTTT. The chain combines TRBV3-1 (or the pseudogene TRBV3-2) with TRBJ2-2, with D possibly TRBD2 on 5 matching bases. V was clipped by 5 bases and J by 7 bases, with 11 bases between them. The germline V gene has CDR1 LGHDT and CDR2 YNNKEL (reference sequence). This CDR3 region has 13 residues.

The chain has TRBV6-5 and TRBJ1-2; D may be TRBD1 (5 bases). V lost 0 bases to trimming and J lost 7 bases, with 12 bases between them. Germline assignment: CDR1 MNHEY and CDR2 SVGAGI. The length of the CDR3 is 14 residues. CDR3 nucleotide sequence: TGTGCCAGCAGTTACTCGCCCAGGGCCACTGGCTACACCTTC. Residues: CASSYSPRATGYTF.

The chain carries TRBV7-3 and TRBJ2-3; tentatively, D is TRBD2 (5 bases). Germline V CDR1 and CDR2: SGHTA, FQGTGA. V shed 5 bases and J shed 0 bases, with 12 bases lying between them. CDR3 length equals 15 residues. The CDR3 DNA is TGTGCCAGCAGCCGAGGGCGAGGCAGCACAGATACGCAGTATTTT. The encoded protein is CASSRGRGSTDTQYF.

The chain joins TRBV18 to TRBJ2-3; 9 positions agree with TRBD2. There are 17 residues in the CDR3. J was trimmed by 2 bases and V by 3 bases; bases with no gene match: 9. CDR1 KGHSH and CDR2 LQKENI come from the germline V gene. For the CDR3, the DNA is TGTGCCAGCTCACCCCTACAACGACTAGCGGACACAGATACGCAGTATTTT. This sequence encodes CASSPLQRLADTDTQYF.

In this sample, this clone turned up once. The gene calls are TRBV18 and TRBJ2-2; D is perhaps TRBD2 (5 bases). Per the germline V gene, CDR1 is KGHSH and CDR2 is LQKENI. V gave up 3 bases and J gave up 1 base, with 9 bases separating them. The CDR3 length is 15 residues. CDR3 in DNA: TGTGCCAGCTCACCCCGGACTCTGAACACCGGGGAGCTGTTTTTT. It encodes CASSPRTLNTGELFF.

This chain uses TRBV28 with TRBJ2-7; 11 bases line up with TRBD2. Germline loops: CDR1 MDHEN, CDR2 SYDVKM. Trimming removed 6 bases from V and 5 bases from J; junction bases left unmatched: 6. The CDR3 has 14 amino acids. CDR3 sequence: CASSLLAGAHEQYF. As DNA, the CDR3 is TGTGCCAGCAGCCTACTAGCGGGAGCCCACGAGCAGTACTTC.

The CDR3 sequence: CASSVSTGELFF. DNA for the CDR3: TGTGCCAGCAGTGTTAGTACCGGGGAGCTGTTTTTT. The chain joins TRBV2 to TRBJ2-2, with D unresolved. CDR1 is SNHLY and CDR2 is FYNNEI in the germline V gene. The V end was cut by 4 bases, the J end by 5 bases, with 5 bases between. The CDR3 sequence is 12 residues long.

J is TRBJ1-1 and V is TRBV5-1, with D perhaps TRBD1 (5 bases). CDR1 is SGHRS and CDR2 is YFSETQ in the germline V gene. V gave up 4 bases and J gave up 1 base, with 14 bases separating them. CDR3 length: 15 residues. Here the CDR3 DNA reads TGCGCCAGCAGCCGAACTCCGGACAAGAACACTGAAGCTTTCTTT. Its protein product is CASSRTPDKNTEAFF.

This chain links TRBV6-4 with TRBJ1-4, with D unresolved. In germline, CDR1 is MRHNA, CDR2 SNTAGT. CDR3 length equals 15 residues. V was clipped by 6 bases and J by 0 bases, with 11 bases between them. The DNA of the CDR3 is TGTGCCAGCAGCGGTCGACTCGCAACTAATGAAAAACTGTTTTTT. Protein sequence: CASSGRLATNEKLFF.